This TCR beta chain was sequenced during a study of blood T cell repertoires in COVID-19. Study context: PBMCs, B-cell-depleted T cells, or T cells were the source of the cDNA or gDNA that made up the material.

Participants were aged about 18 to 89 years from 24 US areas. Cohorts were based on clinical histories the participants reported. In the original analysis: Reference gene primer amplification in the assay estimated nucleated cell counts. Clones were sequenced by immunoSEQ multiplex PCR, and TCRdb holds only the in-frame ones, with some missing. That table furnishes V, J and clone size, whereas the DNA furnished D and trimming. Here the sample spans roughly 300,000 clones, 87% being singletons. The CDR3 has 14 amino acids. V lost 4 bases to trimming and J lost 4 bases; unmatched junction nucleotides: 3. Germline CDR1 and CDR2: KGHDR and SFDVKD.

The rearrangement links TRBV24-1 to TRBJ2-7; TRBD1 aligns across 10 bases. The TCR sequence derives from a woman aged 30 to 39 who had recovered from COVID-19. The sample consisted of PBMCs or T cells enriched from blood (not recorded which). Here the CDR3 reads CATSDADRGYEQYF. CDR3 sequence (DNA): TGTGCCACCAGTGACGCGGACAGGGGGTACGAGCAGTACTTC.